This TCR beta chain was recovered during a study of cytomegalovirus exposure and HLA in healthy donors. CDR3 size: 12 residues. V dropped 4 bases and J dropped 2 bases, with 7 bases sitting between them. Germline lookup yields CDR1 SQVTM and CDR2 ANQGSEA. Of note for this clone: The antigen is undetermined.

Findings of the study overall: A later analysis found most CMV-associated TCR beta chains apparently HLA-restricted. Later on, an analysis tied 15,000 to 20,000 TCR beta sequences to HLA alleles at 0.05 false discovery rate. A cluster of highly shared sequence variants was likely a sequencing artifact.

Primers for the PCR totalled 60 Vbeta and 13 Jbeta. Clones were read by immunoSEQ multiplex PCR, and TCRdb kept only the in-frame ones, dropping some. The sample yields 170,000 or so clones, around four fifths seen once. Sequenced sample: PBMCs. The receptor's source is a man in his fifties or sixties in good health and CMV-seronegative. The rearrangement links TRBV29-1 to TRBJ2-3; D unresolved. The CDR3 here is CSVGSHTDTQYF. CDR3 in DNA: TGCAGCGTTGGCTCACACACAGATACGCAGTATTTT.